The 30 T cell receptor beta chains below all came from one sample that was sequenced in a study of cytotoxic CD8 clonotypes in ibrutinib-treated CLL. Sequencing used immunoSEQ multiplex PCR; TCRdb keeps in-frame clones, though not all of them. Of about 7,600 clones listed, 65% to 80% are singletons. The material sequenced was PBMCs, taken before ibrutinib treatment. These receptors originate from a human donor with chronic lymphocytic leukemia.

This sequence joins TRBV9 and TRBJ2-1; TRBD2 agrees at 7 bases. CDR3 length: 16 amino acids. V was clipped by 1 base and J by 5 bases; unmatched bases: 9. The V gene's germline CDR1 is SGDLS and CDR2 YYNGEE. The CDR3 DNA reads TGTGCCAGCAGCGTATCCCCGACTAGCACCAACAATGAGCAGTTCTTC. It codes for CASSVSPTSTNNEQFF.

The count of this clone is one. The chain carries TRBV4-3 and TRBJ1-2; D perhaps matches TRBD1 (6 bases). Germline CDR1 reads LGHNA; CDR2 reads YSLEER. The CDR3 has 14 amino acids. V shed 3 bases and J shed 8 bases, with 16 bases lying between them. The CDR3: CASSHNQGWGGYTF. The CDR3 coding sequence is TGCGCCAGCAGCCATAATCAGGGGTGGGGCGGCTACACCTTC.

The chain combines TRBV14 with TRBJ1-2, with no clear D. The CDR3 totals 14 residues. V gave up 5 bases and J gave up 8 bases, with 18 bases separating them. CDR1 SGHDN and CDR2 FVKESK come from the germline V gene. The CDR3 sequence is CASSKSNTDRGYTF. CDR3 bases: TGTGCCAGCAGCAAATCGAACACAGACCGCGGCTACACCTTC.

This rearrangement joins TRBV28 to TRBJ2-2, with TRBD1 as a possible D gene (6 bases). CDR3 length equals 15 residues. Germline values: CDR1 MDHEN, CDR2 SYDVKM. V gave up 3 bases and J gave up 1 base, with 9 bases separating them. The CDR3 sequence is CASSFTGKNTGELFF. CDR3 DNA: TGTGCCAGCAGTTTCACAGGGAAGAACACCGGGGAGCTGTTTTTT.

J is TRBJ1-2 and V is TRBV5-1; tentative D call: TRBD1 (5 bases). The V end lost 3 bases, the J end lost 7 bases, and 13 bases lay between the germline ends. Germline V gene sequence: CDR1 SGHRS, CDR2 YFSETQ. This CDR3 is 13 amino acids long. In DNA, the CDR3 is TGCGCCAGCAGCTCGAGGGGAGAGGGTGGCTACACCTTC. Its translation is CASSSRGEGGYTF.

The gene calls are TRBV9 and TRBJ2-1, with 7 bases fitting TRBD2. Germline V gives CDR1 SGDLS, CDR2 YYNGEE. V was pared by 7 bases and J by 0 bases, with 19 bases of the junction left unmatched. This CDR3 has 19 amino acids. CDR3 sequence reads: CASAKGSVRRGFSYNEQFF. CDR3 DNA: TGTGCCAGCGCCAAAGGTTCCGTGCGGCGGGGGTTCTCCTACAATGAGCAGTTCTTC.

This chain joins TRBV29-1 and TRBJ1-1; D not certain. The V gene's germline CDR1 is SQVTM and CDR2 ANQGSEA. This CDR3 region has 13 residues. V shed 7 bases and J shed 5 bases, with 17 bases lying between them. DNA of the CDR3: TGCAGCGCCCTTCGGGGTGAGTGGACTGAAGCTTTCTTT. Amino acid sequence: CSALRGEWTEAFF.

The chain uses TRBV28 and TRBJ2-1; D gene unclear. The CDR3 contains 12 residues. Deletions cut 7 bases from V and 2 bases from J, with 6 bases between. CDR1 is MDHEN, CDR2 SYDVKM, per germline. CDR3 sequence reads: CASTTAYNEQFF. Here the CDR3 DNA reads TGTGCCAGCACCACAGCCTACAATGAGCAGTTCTTC.

J is TRBJ1-4 and V is TRBV4-3; 8 positions match TRBD1. V was clipped by 1 base and J by 7 bases; unmatched bases: 5. Germline CDR1 LGHNA, CDR2 YSLEER. This CDR3 has 15 amino acids. CDR3 protein: CASSQVGTGGEKLFF. CDR3 DNA: TGCGCCAGCAGCCAAGTTGGGACAGGAGGTGAAAAACTGTTTTTT.

The rearrangement links TRBV18 to TRBJ1-3; 10 bases are a match to TRBD1. Losses at the gene ends were 0 bases for V and 0 bases for J; bases not matched to a gene: 2. This CDR3 has 17 amino acids. CDR1 is KGHSH and CDR2 is LQKENI in the germline V gene. The DNA of the CDR3 is TGTGCCAGCTCACCACCGACAGGGGGCAACTCTGGAAACACCATATATTTT. It encodes CASSPPTGGNSGNTIYF. The whole variable domain, filled in from reference TRBV18 and TRBJ1-3, reads NAGVMQNPRHLVRRRGQEARLRCSPMKGHSHVYWYRQLPEEGLKFMVYLQKENIIDESGMPKERFSAEFPKEGPSILRIQQVVRGDSAAYFCASSPPTGGNSGNTIYFGEGSWLTVV.

This clone occurred a few times. The genes are TRBV7-2 and TRBJ1-1, with a possible D match to TRBD1 (5 bases). Deletions cut 1 base from V and 1 base from J, with 10 bases between. CDR3 length equals 15 residues. The germline V gene encodes CDR1 SGHTA and CDR2 FQGNSA. CDR3 nucleotide sequence: TGTGCCAGCAGCTTAGTGCCAGGGACGAACACTGAAGCTTTCTTT. As protein: CASSLVPGTNTEAFF.

This clone was observed a handful of times. The chain employs TRBV30 and TRBJ1-2, with 9 bases fitting TRBD1. Germline CDR1 reads GTSNPN; CDR2 reads SVGIG (reference sequence). V trimming: 3 bases; J trimming: 1 base; junction bases outside the gene matches: 6. The length of the CDR3 is 15 residues. The CDR3 sequence: CAWSADRGSNYGYTF. As DNA, the CDR3 is TGTGCCTGGAGCGCAGACAGGGGGAGTAACTATGGCTACACCTTC.

This clone was detected only a few times. The J gene is TRBJ1-1, the V gene TRBV5-6; TRBD1 agrees at 9 bases. The CDR3 consists of 15 residues. V shed 2 bases and J 4 bases; nucleotides not matched to a gene: 6. Germline V CDR1 and CDR2: SGHDT, YYEEEE. The CDR3 DNA follows: TGTGCCAGCAGCTTACCCACAGGGGGCGGCACTGAAGCTTTCTTT. Translated: CASSLPTGGGTEAFF.

The chain employs TRBV18 and TRBJ1-5; D might be TRBD1 (5 bases). This CDR3 has 19 residues. The V end lost 3 bases, the J end lost 0 bases, and 21 bases lay between the germline ends. Germline CDR1 is KGHSH and CDR2 is LQKENI. The CDR3 DNA sequence: TGTGCCAGCTCACCCCCGCCAAGGCGGGGGGTTTATAGCAATCAGCCCCAGCATTTT. Its protein is CASSPPPRRGVYSNQPQHF.

The chain recombines TRBV29-1 with TRBJ2-5, with 10 bases that match TRBD1. J gave up 4 bases and V 5 bases, and 4 bases lay outside the gene matches. The CDR3 totals 13 residues. CDR1 is SQVTM, CDR2 ANQGSEA, per germline. The CDR3 reads CSVLDRGRETQYF. The CDR3 DNA is TGCAGCGTTCTCGACAGGGGGCGAGAGACCCAGTACTTC.

This sequence joins TRBV28 and TRBJ2-7; 11 positions agree with TRBD2. The CDR3 loop spans 15 amino acids. Germline assignment: CDR1 MDHEN and CDR2 SYDVKM. The V and J ends lost 6 bases and 2 bases, in that order; junction bases with no gene match: 6. The CDR3, as DNA: TGTGCCAGCAGCCTGACTAGCGGGGCAACCTACGAGCAGTACTTC. Protein: CASSLTSGATYEQYF. Drawing the rest from reference TRBV28 and TRBJ2-7, the complete variable domain is DVKVTQSSRYLVKRTGEKVFLECVQDMDHENMFWYRQDPGLGLRLIYFSYDVKMKEKGDIPEGYSVSREKKERFSLILESASTNQTSMYLCASSLTSGATYEQYFGPGTRLTVT.

V gene TRBV4-1 combines with J gene TRBJ2-1, with D unresolved. V was cut by 1 base and J by 2 bases, with 12 bases left in between. Germline V CDR1 and CDR2: MGHRA, YSYEKL. The CDR3 loop spans 16 amino acids. CDR3 sequence (DNA): TGCGCCAGCAGCCAAGTAGACATAATCGCCTACAATGAGCAGTTCTTC. Amino acids: CASSQVDIIAYNEQFF.

This sequence joins TRBV9 and TRBJ1-2, with 8 positions matching TRBD1. CDR1 is SGDLS, CDR2 YYNGEE, per germline. The CDR3 consists of 14 residues. The J segment lost 4 bases and the V segment lost 3 bases, leaving 5 bases of the junction unmatched. CDR3 DNA: TGTGCCAGCAGCGATGGGACAGGATCCTATGGCTACACCTTC. As protein: CASSDGTGSYGYTF.

This chain links TRBV29-1 with TRBJ2-7, with a tentative D call TRBD2 (5 bases). Germline CDR1 SQVTM, CDR2 ANQGSEA. V was clipped by 7 bases and J by 6 bases, with 16 bases between them. The CDR3 extends over 12 amino acids. The CDR3, as DNA: TGCAGCGGAACCGGGGAAGGGCGCGAGCAGTACTTC. It codes for CSGTGEGREQYF.

The chain couples TRBV4-2 to TRBJ2-1, with 7 bases that match TRBD1. The CDR3 runs to 16 residues. Trimming at V came to 4 bases and at J to 3 bases, leaving 9 bases not matched to a gene. Looked up from germline, CDR1 is LGHNA and CDR2 is YNFKEQ. CDR3 bases: TGTGCCAGCAGCCCGAATGACAGGGATCGCTACAATGAGCAGTTCTTC. This encodes CASSPNDRDRYNEQFF.

The chain recombines TRBV19 with TRBJ2-1, with a weak D call TRBD2 (5 bases). V gave up 0 bases and J gave up 9 bases, with 12 bases separating them. This CDR3 has 14 residues. Germline V CDR1 and CDR2: LNHDA, SQIVND (reference sequence). CDR3 coding DNA: TGTGCCAGTAGTATAGATAAAGGAGGAGGTGAGCAGTTCTTC. Its translation: CASSIDKGGGEQFF. Full variable domain (rest looked up from reference TRBV19 and TRBJ2-1): DGGITQSPKYLFRKEGQNVTLSCEQNLNHDAMYWYRQDPGQGLRLIYYSQIVNDFQKGDIAEGYSVSREKKESFPLTVTSAQKNPTAFYLCASSIDKGGGEQFFGPGTRLTVL.

The chain joins TRBV19 to TRBJ2-7; no clear D gene. The germline gives CDR1 LNHDA, CDR2 SQIVND (reference sequence). This CDR3 region has 13 residues. Trimming took 5 bases from V and 6 from J, leaving 14 bases between them. The DNA of the CDR3 is TGTGCCAGTAGTTGGAGAACCAACTCCGAGCAGTACTTC. This gives the protein CASSWRTNSEQYF.

This clone is categorized as large (0.1 to 1%). The rearrangement uses TRBV5-1 and TRBJ1-1, with D perhaps TRBD1 (5 bases). Deletions cut 5 bases from V and 5 bases from J, with 10 bases between. CDR3 size: 12 residues. Germline V gives CDR1 SGHRS, CDR2 YFSETQ. The CDR3 loop is CASRDPGTEAFF. DNA for the CDR3: TGCGCCAGCAGGGACCCAGGGACTGAAGCTTTCTTT.

The V call is TRBV28, the J call TRBJ1-5, with a tentative D call TRBD1 (5 bases). Germline V lookup: CDR1 MDHEN, CDR2 SYDVKM. This CDR3 spans 13 amino acids. Deletions cut 1 base from V and 7 bases from J, with 8 bases between. The CDR3 DNA is TGTGCCAGCAGTTTATCGGGACCCCAGCCCCAGCATTTT. Translating it yields CASSLSGPQPQHF.

The rearrangement joins TRBV7-3 to TRBJ2-1; 10 nucleotides match TRBD2. J was trimmed by 9 bases and V by 3 bases; bases with no gene match: 5. CDR1 SGHTA and CDR2 FQGTGA come from the germline V gene. The CDR3 is 14 residues long. The CDR3 protein is CASSFLAGDPEQFF. The CDR3 DNA reads as TGTGCCAGCAGCTTCCTAGCGGGAGACCCTGAGCAGTTCTTC.

The J gene is TRBJ2-3, the V gene TRBV10-3; D ambiguous. Trimming left V 8 bases short and J 1 base short, with 4 bases between. The CDR3 contains 11 residues. Germline CDR1 ENHRY, CDR2 SYGVKD. The CDR3 region has the DNA TGTGCCATCCAGGGCACAGATACGCAGTATTTT. Its protein is CAIQGTDTQYF.

The rearrangement links TRBV5-5 to TRBJ2-7; TRBD1 is a possible D gene (6 bases). The germline gives CDR1 SGHKS, CDR2 YYEKEE (reference sequence). V lost 2 bases to trimming and J lost 2 bases, with 14 bases between them. The CDR3 is made up of 15 amino acids. CDR3 protein: CASSLDPDSPYEQYF. DNA for the CDR3: TGTGCCAGCAGCTTAGATCCGGACAGCCCCTACGAGCAGTACTTC.

Here the CDR3 reads CASTLMYGLANNEQFF. CDR3 nucleotide sequence: TGTGCCAGCACCCTTATGTACGGACTAGCGAACAATGAGCAGTTCTTC. The chain recombines TRBV27 with TRBJ2-1; 9 bases match TRBD2. The CDR3 runs to 16 residues. Germline-derived CDR1 and CDR2 are MNHEY and SMNVEV (reference sequence). V dropped 7 bases and J dropped 5; count of bases not matched to a gene: 12.

The V and J genes are TRBV5-1 and TRBJ2-5; a possible D gene is TRBD2 (6 bases). Looked up from germline, CDR1 is SGHRS and CDR2 is YFSETQ. The CDR3 runs to 17 residues. Deletions cut 2 bases from V and 4 bases from J, with 21 bases between. Written as DNA, the CDR3 is TGCGCCAGCAGCTTTAGGGAGGTATTGGGCCTAAGAGAGACCCAGTACTTC. Translation: CASSFREVLGLRETQYF.

In this sample, this clone turned up once. This sequence joins TRBV5-1 and TRBJ1-4; unclear D gene. CDR3 length: 15 amino acids. Deletions cut 4 bases from V and 4 bases from J, with 14 bases between. In germline, CDR1 is SGHRS, CDR2 YFSETQ. The CDR3: CASSTLPGNNEKLFF. The CDR3 bases are TGCGCCAGCAGCACCCTGCCGGGAAATAATGAAAAACTGTTTTTT.